The 16 T cell receptor beta chains given below trace back to one sample, sequenced in a study of shared T cell receptors in the human thymus. Clones were sequenced by immunoSEQ multiplex PCR, and TCRdb holds only the in-frame ones, with some missing. In the table there are under 700,000 clones, around 78% of which are singletons. The data also belong to a second study, concerning human thymus T cells.

The sample was thymocytes. The receptors come from a boy younger than two with a congenital heart defect.

This chain uses TRBV7-2 with TRBJ2-5; 9 bases agree with TRBD2. The CDR3 is 16 amino acids. CDR1 is SGHTA and CDR2 is FQGNSA in the germline V gene. Trimming removed 0 bases from V and 4 bases from J; junction bases left unmatched: 6. The CDR3 sequence is CASSLARGGRGETQYF. CDR3 in DNA: TGTGCCAGCAGCTTAGCGCGAGGCGGGAGGGGAGAGACCCAGTACTTC.

The gene calls are TRBV5-1 and TRBJ2-7; tentative D call: TRBD2 (6 bases). CDR1 is SGHRS, CDR2 YFSETQ, per germline. The length of the CDR3 is 15 residues. V was trimmed by 4 bases and J by 0 bases, leaving 14 bases between them. The CDR3 sequence: CASSGGILGSYEQYF. The CDR3 nucleotides read TGCGCCAGCAGCGGGGGGATTTTAGGCTCCTACGAGCAGTACTTC.

The chain joins TRBV10-2 to TRBJ2-1; 14 bases align to TRBD2. This CDR3 region has 15 residues. J was trimmed by 6 bases and V by 3 bases; bases with no gene match: 1. Germline loops: CDR1 WSHSY, CDR2 SAAADI. The CDR3 reads CASSEGTSGGNEQFF. The CDR3 bases are TGCGCCAGCAGTGAAGGGACTAGCGGGGGCAATGAGCAGTTCTTC.

The genes are TRBV11-3 and TRBJ2-7, with TRBD1 as a possible D gene (5 bases). Trimming removed 4 bases at V and 5 bases at J, with 9 bases between. There are 12 residues in the CDR3. Germline CDR1 and CDR2: SGHNT and YENEEA. Written as DNA, the CDR3 is TGTGCCAGCAGCTGGGGCGTCGACGAGCAGTACTTC. Translated, it gives CASSWGVDEQYF.

The V and J genes are TRBV10-3 and TRBJ2-3; the match to TRBD2 covers 12 bases. Germline CDR1 and CDR2: ENHRY and SYGVKD. The V segment lost 10 bases and the J segment 3 bases; nucleotides outside the gene matches: 8. The length of the CDR3 is 15 residues. The CDR3 DNA follows: TGTGCCACCATAACTAGCGGGAGGACGACAGATACGCAGTATTTT. This gives the protein CATITSGRTTDTQYF.

The rearrangement joins TRBV4-1 to TRBJ2-3; D perhaps matches TRBD2 (6 bases). The CDR3 runs to 18 residues. The ends were cut back, 1 base at V and 6 bases at J, with 23 bases in the middle. Germline V gene data show CDR1 as MGHRA and CDR2 as YSYEKL. This CDR3 reads CASSQVQLTGDSSDTQYF. DNA of the CDR3: TGCGCCAGCAGCCAAGTCCAACTGACGGGAGATTCCTCTGATACGCAGTATTTT.

The V and J genes are TRBV15 and TRBJ2-2, with TRBD2 identical over 12 bases. CDR1 is LNHNV, CDR2 YYDKDF, per germline (reference sequence). The V segment lost 2 bases and the J segment 0 bases; nucleotides outside the gene matches: 1. The CDR3 has 17 residues. The DNA of the CDR3 is TGTGCCACCAGCAGACTAGCGGGAGGGGCGAACACCGGGGAGCTGTTTTTT. This codes for CATSRLAGGANTGELFF.

The count of this clone is one. This chain uses TRBV27 with TRBJ2-7; 10 nucleotides line up with TRBD2. The ends lost 5 bases at V and 2 bases at J; junction bases unmatched: 6. Germline V gene sequence: CDR1 MNHEY, CDR2 SMNVEV (reference sequence). The CDR3 totals 15 residues. CDR3 region: CASSPGLADPYEQYF. DNA for the CDR3: TGTGCCAGCAGTCCCGGACTAGCGGACCCCTACGAGCAGTACTTC.

The rearrangement links TRBV28 to TRBJ2-1; 7 bases align to TRBD2. J lost 9 bases, V lost 6 bases, and 17 bases had no gene match. The CDR3 contains 16 residues. Germline lookup yields CDR1 MDHEN and CDR2 SYDVKM. The CDR3 is CASRCTRDYPGPEQFF. Written as DNA, the CDR3 is TGTGCCAGCAGATGCACCCGGGACTACCCAGGGCCTGAGCAGTTCTTC. The full variable domain, rest sourced from reference TRBV28 and TRBJ2-1, is DVKVTQSSRYLVKRTGEKVFLECVQDMDHENMFWYRQDPGLGLRLIYFSYDVKMKEKGDIPEGYSVSREKKERFSLILESASTNQTSMYLCASRCTRDYPGPEQFFGPGTRLTVL.

The V and J genes are TRBV7-9 and TRBJ1-2; no reliable D call. CDR3 size: 14 residues. CDR1 and CDR2 from the germline V gene are SEHNR and FQNEAQ (reference sequence). The V gene lost 2 bases and the J gene lost 8 bases, with 15 bases spanning the gap. The CDR3 region has the DNA TGTGCCAGCAGCTTAAGACTCACCGGTGGAGGCTACACCTTC. It encodes CASSLRLTGGGYTF.

The rearrangement joins TRBV7-3 to TRBJ2-1, with 7 nucleotides matching TRBD2. After removal of 5 bases from V and 6 bases from J, the junction contained 22 bases not matched to a gene. CDR3 size: 19 residues. In germline, CDR1 is SGHTA, CDR2 FQGTGA. The CDR3 sequence is CASSPINYTTGRPPNEQFF. The CDR3 nucleotides are TGTGCCAGCAGCCCTATAAATTACACCACCGGGAGGCCCCCCAATGAGCAGTTCTTC.

This chain uses TRBV27 with TRBJ2-2; TRBD2 aligns across 9 bases. The CDR3 has 17 residues. J gave up 4 bases and V 7 bases, and 13 bases lay outside the gene matches. CDR1 MNHEY and CDR2 SMNVEV come from the germline V gene (reference sequence). The CDR3 coding sequence is TGTGCCAGCACCGGGAGGAGTAGCGGGAGTATCACCGGGGAGCTGTTTTTT. Its translation is CASTGRSSGSITGELFF.

The V call is TRBV27, the J call TRBJ2-1; a weak D match, TRBD1 (6 bases). V lost 4 bases to trimming and J lost 2 bases, with 12 bases between them. This CDR3 contains 15 residues. Germline CDR1 is MNHEY and CDR2 is SMNVEV (reference sequence). The CDR3 is CASSSDRLPYNEQFF. The CDR3 DNA follows: TGTGCCAGCAGTTCAGACAGGCTCCCCTACAATGAGCAGTTCTTC.

This clone was counted a few times. The chain links TRBV7-2 to TRBJ2-7; tentative D call: TRBD1 (7 bases). Germline V gene data show CDR1 as SGHTA and CDR2 as FQGNSA. Trimming shortened V by 1 base and J by 2 bases, and 18 bases separated the two germline ends. The CDR3 contains 17 residues. CDR3 amino acids: CASSLVRGTDYPYEQYF. The DNA of the CDR3 is TGTGCCAGCAGCTTAGTTCGGGGGACAGATTACCCCTACGAGCAGTACTTC. The full variable domain, rest sourced from reference TRBV7-2 and TRBJ2-7, is GAGVSQSPSNKVTEKGKDVELRCDPISGHTALYWYRQSLGQGLEFLIYFQGNSAPDKSGLPSDRFSAERTGGSVSTLTIQRTQQEDSAVYLCASSLVRGTDYPYEQYFGPGTRLTVT.

This chain links TRBV4-3 with TRBJ2-7, with 9 bases that match TRBD2. The CDR3 has 18 residues. CDR1 and CDR2 from the germline V gene are LGHNA and YSLEER. Trimming at V came to 0 bases and at J to 4 bases, leaving 13 bases not matched to a gene. CDR3 sequence reads: CASSQEWEPTSGDYEQYF. In DNA, the CDR3 is TGCGCCAGCAGCCAAGAGTGGGAGCCGACTAGCGGAGATTACGAGCAGTACTTC.

The CDR3 DNA reads TGTGCCAGCAGCCATGAAACGGCAGGCACTGAAGCTTTCTTT. Translation gives CASSHETAGTEAFF. The rearrangement joins TRBV14 to TRBJ1-1, with unresolved D. Germline V lookup: CDR1 SGHDN, CDR2 FVKESK. CDR3 size: 14 residues. Trimming shortened V by 3 bases and J by 4 bases, and 12 bases separated the two germline ends.